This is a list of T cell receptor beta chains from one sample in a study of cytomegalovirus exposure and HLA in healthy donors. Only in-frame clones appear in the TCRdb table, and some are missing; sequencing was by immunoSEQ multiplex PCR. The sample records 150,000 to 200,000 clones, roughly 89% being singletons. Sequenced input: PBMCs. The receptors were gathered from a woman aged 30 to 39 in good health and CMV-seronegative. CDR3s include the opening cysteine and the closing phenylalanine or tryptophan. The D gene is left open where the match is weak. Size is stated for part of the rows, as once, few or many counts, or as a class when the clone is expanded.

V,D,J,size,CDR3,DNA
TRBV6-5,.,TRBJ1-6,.,CASSYSASDNSPLHF,TGTGCCAGCAGTTACTCAGCCTCCGATAATTCACCCCTCCACTTT
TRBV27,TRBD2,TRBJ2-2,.,CASSFGLANTGELFF,TGTGCCAGCAGTTTTGGACTAGCGAACACCGGGGAGCTGTTTTTT
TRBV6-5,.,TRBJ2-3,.,CASSYGGEGTDTQYF,TGTGCCAGCAGTTACGGGGGCGAAGGCACAGATACGCAGTATTTT
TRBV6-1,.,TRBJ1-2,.,CASSEGTFRGPNYGYTF,TGTGCCAGCAGTGAAGGGACTTTCCGAGGCCCTAACTATGGCTACACCTTC
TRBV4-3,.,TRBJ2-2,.,CASSQPSDSTGELFF,TGCGCCAGCAGCCAACCTTCGGACAGCACCGGGGAGCTGTTTTTT
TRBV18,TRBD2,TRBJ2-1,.,CASSRGTSGFSYNEQFF,TGTGCCAGCTCACGAGGGACTAGCGGGTTTTCCTACAATGAGCAGTTCTTC
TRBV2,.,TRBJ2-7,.,CASSGHEQAYEQYF,TGTGCCAGCAGTGGACATGAGCAAGCCTACGAGCAGTACTTC
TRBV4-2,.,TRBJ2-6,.,CASSQDDISGANVLTF,TGTGCCAGCAGCCAAGATGACATCTCTGGGGCCAACGTCCTGACTTTC
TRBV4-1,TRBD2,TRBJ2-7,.,CASSQDGLAGQTYEQYF,TGCGCCAGCAGCCAAGATGGGCTAGCGGGGCAAACTTACGAGCAGTACTTC
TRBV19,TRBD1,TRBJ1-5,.,CASSTTGGRPQHF,TGTGCCAGTAGTACTACAGGGGGCCGACCCCAGCATTTT
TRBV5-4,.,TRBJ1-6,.,CASSLDRLPLHF,TGTGCCAGCAGCTTGGACAGGCTCCCCCTCCACTTT
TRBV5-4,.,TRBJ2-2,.,CASSLASNTGELFF,TGTGCCAGCAGCTTAGCTTCGAACACCGGGGAGCTGTTTTTT
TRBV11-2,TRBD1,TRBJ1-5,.,CASSLEGGQFRNQPQHF,TGTGCCAGCAGCTTAGAGGGGGGACAGTTTCGCAATCAGCCCCAGCATTTT
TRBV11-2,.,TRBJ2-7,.,CASSSDGGVPYEQYF,TGTGCCAGCAGTTCAGACGGCGGGGTCCCCTACGAGCAGTACTTC
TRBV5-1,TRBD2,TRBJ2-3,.,CASSWASGGVTSTDTQYF,TGCGCCAGCAGCTGGGCTAGCGGGGGCGTTACTAGCACAGATACGCAGTATTTT
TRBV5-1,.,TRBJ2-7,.,CASSLVEPVAGVFYEQYF,TGCGCCAGCAGCTTGGTAGAGCCAGTCGCAGGGGTATTCTACGAGCAGTACTTC
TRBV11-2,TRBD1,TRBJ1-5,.,CASSRTGEGGQPQHF,TGTGCCAGCAGCCGGACAGGGGAGGGTGGGCAGCCCCAGCATTTT
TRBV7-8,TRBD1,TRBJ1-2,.,CASSLRRAGGHGYTF,TGTGCCAGCAGCTTACGTCGGGCAGGGGGCCATGGCTACACCTTC
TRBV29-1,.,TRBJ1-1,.,CSVGPAGGTEAFF,TGCAGCGTTGGTCCGGCGGGGGGCACTGAAGCTTTCTTT
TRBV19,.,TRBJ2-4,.,CASSIEGIQYF,TGTGCCAGTAGTATTGAGGGAATTCAGTACTTC
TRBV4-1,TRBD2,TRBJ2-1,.,CASSQVGTSGYNEQFF,TGCGCCAGCAGCCAAGTGGGGACTAGCGGATACAATGAGCAGTTCTTC
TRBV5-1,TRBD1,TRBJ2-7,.,CASSLVTGYYEQYF,TGCGCCAGCAGCTTGGTGACAGGGTACTACGAGCAGTACTTC
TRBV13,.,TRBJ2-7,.,CASSLAGSGQYF,TGTGCCAGCAGCTTAGCCGGTTCGGGGCAGTACTTC
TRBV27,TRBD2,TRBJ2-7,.,CASSAGGEYF,TGTGCCAGCAGTGCGGGAGGAGAGTACTTC
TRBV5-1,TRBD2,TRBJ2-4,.,CASSLVSGGADQYF,TGCGCCAGCAGCTTGGTTAGCGGGGGGGCCGATCAGTACTTC
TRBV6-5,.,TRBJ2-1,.,CASSYQDKYYNEQFF,TGTGCCAGCAGTTACCAGGACAAATATTACAATGAGCAGTTCTTC
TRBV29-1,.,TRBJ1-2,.,CSVARGPKGDGYTF,TGCAGCGTTGCCCGAGGGCCGAAAGGAGATGGCTACACCTTC
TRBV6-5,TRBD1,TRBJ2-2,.,CASTQGARGELFF,TGTGCCAGCACCCAGGGGGCTCGGGGGGAGCTGTTTTTT
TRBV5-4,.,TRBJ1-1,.,CASSLLGAGSEAFF,TGTGCCAGCAGCTTGTTGGGGGCCGGGTCTGAAGCTTTCTTT
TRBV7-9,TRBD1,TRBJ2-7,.,CASSLAGTVIEQYF,TGTGCCAGCAGCTTAGCAGGGACAGTGATCGAGCAGTACTTC
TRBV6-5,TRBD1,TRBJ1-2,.,CASGTLRDREYSYTF,TGTGCCAGCGGAACCCTACGAGACAGGGAGTATAGCTACACCTTC
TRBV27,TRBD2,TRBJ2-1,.,CASSRGLATISYNEQFF,TGTGCCAGCAGTCGGGGACTAGCGACTATCTCCTACAATGAGCAGTTCTTC
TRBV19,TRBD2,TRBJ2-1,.,CASSGAPQRGDPEQFF,TGTGCCAGTAGTGGAGCGCCTCAGCGGGGGGATCCTGAGCAGTTCTTC
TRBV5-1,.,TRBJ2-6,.,CASSLVVGGAGSGANVLTF,TGCGCCAGCAGCTTGGTGGTGGGAGGAGCCGGCTCTGGGGCCAACGTCCTGACTTTC
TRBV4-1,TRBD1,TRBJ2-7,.,CASSQPWDRGNYEQYF,TGCGCCAGCAGCCAACCCTGGGACAGGGGTAACTACGAGCAGTACTTC
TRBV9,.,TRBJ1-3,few,CASSDNRDHSGNTIYF,TGTGCCAGCAGCGACAACAGGGATCACTCTGGAAACACCATATATTTT
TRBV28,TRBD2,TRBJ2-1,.,CASRERGGRDNEQFF,TGTGCCAGCAGAGAACGGGGGGGTAGAGACAATGAGCAGTTCTTC
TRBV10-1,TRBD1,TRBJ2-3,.,CASSGDRLGGTDTQYF,TGCGCCAGCAGTGGGGACAGGCTAGGCGGCACAGATACGCAGTATTTT